This T cell receptor beta chain is drawn from a study of cytomegalovirus exposure and HLA in healthy donors. The study, taken as a whole, reports: The classifier, whose performance was assessed in both the original and validation cohorts, reportedly diagnosed cytomegalovirus status with high specificity and sensitivity.

It was with 60 Vbeta and 13 Jbeta primers that the PCR ran. Assay: immunoSEQ multiplex PCR; the TCRdb copy retains only in-frame clones and omits some. The sample has around 150,000 clones, around 80% seen once. With regard to this clone: Its antigen remains unidentified.

This cohort consisted of healthy bone marrow donors. There are 13 residues in the CDR3. The V end was cut by 4 bases, the J end by 8 bases, with 12 bases between. The germline CDR1 and CDR2 sequences are MGHRA and YSYEKL. V gene TRBV4-1 combines with J gene TRBJ2-1, with D uncertain. The specimen was PBMCs. The sequence was obtained from a male donor in good health and CMV-seronegative. CDR3 amino acids: CASSPFRVDEQFF. The DNA for the CDR3 is TGCGCCAGCAGCCCCTTCCGCGTGGATGAGCAGTTCTTC.